This entry concerns a single T cell receptor beta chain. Its specificity is unknown. The data stem from a study of cytomegalovirus exposure and HLA in healthy donors. Study-level background: Prior work identified 100 million to 130 million unique TCR beta sequences in 150 million to 200 million T cells. Caucasian-associated ancestry cluster membership applied to 75% to 85% of around 400 genotyped donors. Study findings and constraints: Associated with cytomegalovirus, according to the listing, were some 180 TCR beta chains. A later analysis associated 15,000 to 20,000 TCR beta sequences with HLA alleles at a 0.05 false discovery rate.

A multiplex PCR was run with 60 Vbeta primers and 13 Jbeta primers. The protocol was immunoSEQ multiplex PCR, while the TCRdb copy is restricted to in-frame clones and leaves out a portion. The repertoire holds over 150,000 clones, with roughly 84% as singletons. V was pared by 3 bases and J by 4 bases, with 11 bases of the junction left unmatched. The germline gives CDR1 SGHTA, CDR2 FQGNSA. The length of the CDR3 is 17 residues. The sequencing sample was made of PBMCs. The rearrangement uses TRBV7-2 and TRBJ2-7; 11 positions agree with TRBD2. The receptor was isolated from a girl aged 2 to 9 in good health and CMV-seropositive. This CDR3 is CASSFSSGRFPQYEQYF. CDR3 nucleotides: TGTGCCAGCAGCTTCTCTAGCGGGAGGTTTCCCCAATACGAGCAGTACTTC.